What follows are 31 T cell receptor beta chains derived from one specimen sequenced in a study of T cells in Graves' hyperthyroidism and ophthalmopathy. TCR beta CDR3 sequences were amplified from RNA transcripts. First-round RT-PCR targeting the TCR CDR3 was performed with the HTBI primer set. MiXCR was run by TCRdb on the multiplex PCR reads, yielding one entry per CDR3 protein. The repertoire includes more than 350,000 distinct CDR3 sequences, over 12% of them detected once, and roughly 20% sits in the top ten. The material sequenced was blood. The source is an older woman with Graves' ophthalmopathy.

This clonotype was seen many times. The genes are TRBV2 and TRBJ2-1; D is unresolved. Trimming shortened V by 2 bases and J by 4 bases, and 6 bases separated the two germline ends. Germline loops: CDR1 SNHLY, CDR2 FYNNEI. The CDR3 length is 13 residues. CDR3 loop: CASSEFSYNEQFF. CDR3 DNA sequence: TGTGCCAGCAGTGAATTCAGTTACAATGAGCAGTTCTTC.

Points on this clonotype: A read error may explain this, as a much larger clone is one base away. V and J are TRBV2 and TRBJ1-4; a possible D gene is TRBD1 (6 bases). The CDR3 runs 13 residues. Germline CDR1 and CDR2: SNHLY and FYNNEI. The CDR3 sequence is CASSGQIREKLSF. In DNA form, the CDR3 reads TGTGCCAGCAGCGGACAGATCCGTGAAAAACTGTCTTTT.

This clonotype showed up just a few times. The chain has TRBV28 and TRBJ2-1; 7 bases agree with TRBD2. V was clipped by 5 bases and J by 7 bases; unmatched bases: 8. Germline assignment: CDR1 MDHEN and CDR2 SYDVKM. The CDR3 has 14 residues. The CDR3 is CASSTQRGPNEQFF. The DNA for the CDR3 is TGTGCCAGCAGTACCCAGCGGGGTCCGAATGAGCAGTTCTTC.

The CDR3 loop is CASSLDTSGRGWGNTGELFF. CDR3 coding DNA: TGCGCCAGCAGCTTGGATACTAGCGGGAGAGGATGGGGGAACACCGGGGAGCTGTTTTTT. The rearrangement links TRBV5-1 to TRBJ2-2, with TRBD2 matching 11 bases. The germline V gene has CDR1 SGHRS and CDR2 YFSETQ. The junction had 11 bases not matched to a gene; V was cut back by 0 bases and J by 1 base. The CDR3 spans 20 residues.

This clonotype appeared many times. The chain recombines TRBV7-8 with TRBJ2-5; TRBD2 aligns across 11 bases. Germline trimming cut 1 base from V and 0 bases from J; bases unmatched to any gene: 4. Germline CDR1 is SGHVS and CDR2 is FQNEAQ. This CDR3 region has 17 residues. This CDR3 is CASSLVLTSGNQETQYF. The DNA for the CDR3 is TGTGCCAGCAGCTTAGTATTGACTAGCGGGAACCAAGAGACCCAGTACTTC.

Ten or more counts support this clonotype. V usage is TRBV11-2 and J usage is TRBJ2-5; possibly TRBD2 for D (5 bases). Germline V gene data show CDR1 as SGHAT and CDR2 as FQNNGV. Trimming left V 4 bases short and J 5 bases short, with 20 bases between. This CDR3 has 16 residues. CDR3 bases: TGTGCCAGCAGCTCGACCCGGGGTGCGGAGTGGGAGACCCAGTACTTC. This gives the protein CASSSTRGAEWETQYF.

V usage is TRBV15 and J usage is TRBJ1-1; a possible D gene is TRBD1 (6 bases). Germline loops: CDR1 LNHNV, CDR2 YYDKDF (reference sequence). Trimming removed 4 bases from V and 1 base from J, with 10 bases in between. The CDR3 is made up of 14 amino acids. Here the CDR3 reads CATSTLQGNTEAFF. Written as DNA, the CDR3 is TGTGCCACCAGCACCTTACAGGGGAACACTGAAGCTTTCTTT.

This clonotype was seen many times. V is TRBV11-2 and J is TRBJ2-3; no reliable D call. V was clipped by 7 bases and J by 6 bases, with 14 bases between them. Germline V gives CDR1 SGHAT, CDR2 FQNNGV. The CDR3 has 13 residues. For the CDR3, the DNA is TGTGCCAGCACCGAACACCTGGTCGATACGCAGTATTTT. It yields the protein CASTEHLVDTQYF.

This clonotype was seen repeatedly, ten times or more. The chain recombines TRBV20-1 with TRBJ2-3; either TRBD1 or TRBD2 may fit D (5 bases each). Per the germline V gene, CDR1 is DFQATT and CDR2 is SNEGSKA (reference sequence). This CDR3 comprises 15 residues. Between the trimmed V and J ends, which lost 6 bases and 2 bases, there was a span of 18 bases. As DNA, the CDR3 is TGCAGTGCAATCGGGGCCCCTAACCCCACAGATACGCAGTATTTT. It codes for CSAIGAPNPTDTQYF.

The chain carries TRBV19 and TRBJ1-1; D unclear. Per the germline V gene, CDR1 is LNHDA and CDR2 is SQIVND (reference sequence). CDR3 length: 14 residues. The V end lost 1 base, the J end lost 7 bases, and 13 bases lay between the germline ends. DNA of the CDR3: TGTGCCAGTAGTATAGGGACCCCAACGGGTGAAGCTTTCTTT. This encodes CASSIGTPTGEAFF.

The CDR3 reads CASSLARRWWDTGELFF. CDR3 sequence (DNA): TGTGCCAGCAGCTTAGCGCGTAGATGGTGGGACACCGGGGAGCTGTTTTTT. V and J are TRBV7-8 and TRBJ2-2; D uncertain. Between the trimmed V and J ends, which lost 0 bases and 3 bases, there was a span of 14 bases. The CDR3 totals 17 residues. Per germline, CDR1 SGHVS and CDR2 FQNEAQ.

This clonotype was observed many times. The chain has TRBV5-1 and TRBJ2-4, with 9 bases aligning to TRBD1. The junction had 4 bases not matched to a gene; V was cut back by 4 bases and J by 8 bases. Germline CDR1 reads SGHRS; CDR2 reads YFSETQ. The length of the CDR3 is 13 residues. This CDR3 is CASSRDRGDIQYF. Written as DNA, the CDR3 is TGCGCCAGCAGCCGAGACAGGGGGGACATTCAGTACTTC.

This chain joins TRBV7-8 and TRBJ1-6; TRBD1 aligns across 7 bases. The V segment lost 2 bases and the J segment 6 bases; nucleotides outside the gene matches: 4. The CDR3 has 15 residues. The V gene's germline CDR1 is SGHVS and CDR2 FQNEAQ. In DNA, the CDR3 is TGTGCCAGCAGCTTAACCGGGACAGTTAATTCACCCCTCCACTTT. This codes for CASSLTGTVNSPLHF. The full variable domain, completed using reference TRBV7-8 and TRBJ1-6, is GAGVSQSPRYKVAKRGQDVALRCDPISGHVSLFWYQQALGQGPEFLTYFQNEAQLDKSGLPSDRFFAERPEGSVSTLKIQRTQQEDSAVYLCASSLTGTVNSPLHFGNGTRLTVT.

The CDR3 DNA follows: TGCGCCAGCAGCACCGGGACAGGGATCCACGAGCAGTACTTC. Protein: CASSTGTGIHEQYF. The chain employs TRBV5-1 and TRBJ2-7, with 9 bases matching TRBD1. The CDR3 spans 14 residues. Germline CDR1 and CDR2: SGHRS and YFSETQ. V lost 4 bases and J lost 5; bases outside the gene matches: 7. Drawing the rest from reference TRBV5-1 and TRBJ2-7, the complete variable domain is KAGVTQTPRYLIKTRGQQVTLSCSPISGHRSVSWYQQTPGQGLQFLFEYFSETQRNKGNFPGRFSGRQFSNSRSEMNVSTLELGDSALYLCASSTGTGIHEQYFGPGTRLTVT.

This clonotype was found many times. The V call is TRBV5-1, the J call TRBJ2-7; TRBD2 aligns across 11 bases. Looked up from germline, CDR1 is SGHRS and CDR2 is YFSETQ. This CDR3 spans 14 amino acids. V lost 7 bases to trimming and J lost 6 bases; unmatched junction nucleotides: 9. The CDR3 sequence is CASAVPLAGGEQYF. The CDR3 region has the DNA TGCGCCAGCGCCGTACCCCTAGCGGGAGGCGAGCAGTACTTC.

The chain carries TRBV5-4 and TRBJ2-5; 11 nucleotides align to TRBD2. The V gene's germline CDR1 is SGHNT and CDR2 YYREEE (reference sequence). CDR3 length: 14 amino acids. V was pared by 5 bases and J by 4 bases, with 4 bases of the junction left unmatched. CDR3 DNA: TGTGCCAGCAGAATAGCGGGAGGGCGAGAGACCCAGTACTTC. Protein product: CASRIAGGRETQYF.

This clonotype was recorded at least ten times. CDR3 protein: CASSPLFGAPQETQYF. In DNA form, the CDR3 reads TGTGCCAGCAGTCCGCTATTTGGGGCCCCCCAAGAGACCCAGTACTTC. The chain links TRBV28 to TRBJ2-5; a weak D match, TRBD1 (5 bases). V lost 5 bases and J lost 1, with 17 bases in between. This CDR3 spans 16 amino acids. Per germline, CDR1 MDHEN and CDR2 SYDVKM.

This clonotype was counted ten times or more. This chain connects TRBV12-3 or TRBV12-4 to TRBJ2-5; 9 bases are shared with TRBD2. Trimming took 3 bases from V and 0 from J; bases not matched to a gene: 8. CDR3 length: 17 residues. CDR3 sequence reads: CASSFWSSGTYQETQYF. DNA for the CDR3: TGTGCCAGCAGTTTTTGGTCTAGCGGGACCTACCAAGAGACCCAGTACTTC.

This clonotype was observed many times. The CDR3 DNA reads TGCAGTGCTAGAGACCCCCTAAGGGTGGGGAACAATGAGCAGTTCTTC. This codes for CSARDPLRVGNNEQFF. The genes are TRBV20-1 and TRBJ2-1; D remains ambiguous. CDR3 length equals 16 residues. Looked up from germline, CDR1 is DFQATT and CDR2 is SNEGSKA (reference sequence). The germline V and J ends were trimmed by 0 bases and 5 bases, with 17 bases remaining between them.

The chain combines TRBV6-6 with TRBJ2-1; D is undetermined. CDR3 length: 14 amino acids. Germline CDR1 is MNHNY and CDR2 is SVGAGI (reference sequence). Between the trimmed V and J ends, which lost 2 bases and 1 base, there was a span of 6 bases. Here the CDR3 reads CASSYLGSYNEQFF. DNA of the CDR3: TGTGCCAGCAGTTACCTCGGGTCCTACAATGAGCAGTTCTTC.

V and J are TRBV7-9 and TRBJ2-3; 8 bases fit TRBD2. This CDR3 is 16 amino acids long. V dropped 0 bases and J dropped 4; count of bases not matched to a gene: 6. CDR1 SEHNR and CDR2 FQNEAQ come from the germline V gene (reference sequence). The CDR3 nucleotides read TGTGCCAGCAGCTTAGCGGGCGCGGGAGGTGCAGATACGCAGTATTTT. Translation gives CASSLAGAGGADTQYF.

This clonotype was counted at least ten times. This rearrangement joins TRBV11-2 to TRBJ1-1; D remains ambiguous. Germline V gives CDR1 SGHAT, CDR2 FQNNGV. V gave up 7 bases and J gave up 2 bases, with 14 bases separating them. The CDR3 consists of 14 residues. The CDR3 coding sequence is TGTGCCAGCATTACATCAGACGTAAACACTGAAGCTTTCTTT. Amino acid sequence: CASITSDVNTEAFF. The full variable domain, in which reference TRBV11-2 and TRBJ1-1 provide the parts outside the CDR3, is EAGVAQSPRYKIIEKRQSVAFWCNPISGHATLYWYQQILGQGPKLLIQFQNNGVVDDSQLPKDRFSAERLKGVDSTLKIQPAKLEDSAVYLCASITSDVNTEAFFGQGTRLTVV.

For this clonotype: Given a much more abundant clone one base away, this may be a read error. The chain combines TRBV27 with TRBJ1-2; D is unclear. The CDR3 has 13 amino acids. V lost 4 bases to trimming and J lost 12 bases, with 18 bases between them. The germline gives CDR1 MNHEY, CDR2 SMNVEV (reference sequence). In nucleotides, the CDR3 is TGTGCCAGCAGTTCCCGGCAGTCTAGGAGCCACACCTTC. Translated, it gives CASSSRQSRSHTF.

The table lists this clonotype with many counts. The chain uses TRBV13 and TRBJ2-3, with 14 nucleotides matching TRBD2. Germline-derived CDR1 and CDR2 are PRHDT and FYEKMQ (reference sequence). With 5 bases clipped from V and 8 bases from J, the junction kept 6 bases outside the gene matches. This CDR3 spans 15 amino acids. CDR3 in DNA: TGTGCCAGCAGCCAGCCCGGGACTAGCGGGGGTACGCAGTATTTT. Its translation: CASSQPGTSGGTQYF.

Remarks on this clonotype: This sequence may be a read error, since a much larger clone differs from it by one base. The rearrangement links TRBV3-1 to TRBJ1-6; the D is unclear. Germline CDR1 reads LGHDT; CDR2 reads YNNKEL (reference sequence). The CDR3 sequence is 14 residues long. CDR3 in amino acids: CASSPTGSDSPPHF. DNA for the CDR3: TGTGCCAGCAGTCCGACGGGTTCGGATTCACCCCCCCACTTT. The complete variable domain, with remaining parts taken from reference TRBV3-1 and TRBJ1-6, reads DTAVSQTPKYLVTQMGNDKSIKCEQNLGHDTMYWYKQDSKKFLKIMFSYNNKELIINETVPNRFSPKSPDKAHLNLHINSLELGDSAVYFCASSPTGSDSPPHFGNGTRLTVT.

This clonotype was seen ten or more times. The J gene is TRBJ2-7, the V gene TRBV6-1; maybe TRBD2 (6 bases). Trimming removed 8 bases at V and 6 bases at J, with 17 bases between. There are 13 residues in the CDR3. Germline values: CDR1 MNHNS, CDR2 SASEGT. The DNA for the CDR3 is TGTGCCAGCGTGTTGAGGGACTCCGTCGAGCAGTACTTC. This sequence encodes CASVLRDSVEQYF.

The chain uses TRBV3-1 and TRBJ2-3, with TRBD2 as a possible D gene (5 bases). Germline V gene sequence: CDR1 LGHDT, CDR2 YNNKEL (reference sequence). The CDR3 is made up of 15 amino acids. Trimming shortened V by 5 bases and J by 6 bases, and 18 bases separated the two germline ends. The CDR3: CASSTRRYPRDTQYF. CDR3 nucleotide sequence: TGTGCCAGCAGCACTAGGAGATACCCACGGGATACGCAGTATTTT.

This clonotype was recorded a few times. V is TRBV5-8 and J is TRBJ1-4; D is undetermined. Germline CDR1 is SGHTS and CDR2 is YDEGEE. This CDR3 has 15 residues. The V end was cut by 0 bases, the J end by 8 bases, with 14 bases between. The CDR3 sequence is CASSLVVNLREKLFF. CDR3 nucleotides: TGTGCCAGCAGCTTGGTGGTAAACTTAAGGGAAAAACTGTTTTTT.

Comments on this clonotype: This may stem from a read error, because a much larger clone lies one nucleotide away. This sequence joins TRBV5-1 and TRBJ2-3; 10 positions match TRBD2. This CDR3 contains 14 residues. V lost 3 bases and J lost 5; bases outside the gene matches: 3. Germline V gene data show CDR1 as SGHRS and CDR2 as YFSETQ. CDR3 residues: CASSSASGRDTQYF. The CDR3 DNA sequence: TGCGCCAGCAGCTCGGCTAGCGGGAGAGATACGCAGTATTTT. The full variable domain, its missing parts supplied by reference TRBV5-1 and TRBJ2-3, is KAGVTQTPRYLIKTRGQQVTLSCSPISGHRSVSWYQQTPGQGLQFLFEYFSETQRNKGNFPGRFSGRQFSNSRSEMNVSTLELGDSALYLCASSSASGRDTQYFGPGTRLTVL.

This chain links TRBV12-3 or TRBV12-4 with TRBJ1-4, with 10 bases identical to TRBD1. J lost 7 bases, V lost 6 bases, and 8 bases had no gene match. CDR3 length equals 15 residues. CDR3 bases: TGTGCCAGCAGCACTGACAGGGGGCGTTCTGAAAAACTGTTTTTT. It yields the protein CASSTDRGRSEKLFF.

This chain joins TRBV30 and TRBJ1-3, with D possibly matching TRBD1 (6 bases). The germline CDR1 and CDR2 sequences are GTSNPN and SVGIG (reference sequence). The CDR3 is 13 residues long. Trimming took 4 bases from V and 4 from J, leaving 11 bases between them. The CDR3, as DNA: TGTGCCTGGACCTCAGGGGCCGGAAACACCATATATTTT. Its protein product is CAWTSGAGNTIYF. Combining the CDR3 with reference TRBV30 and TRBJ1-3 gives the whole variable domain SQTIHQWPATLVQPVGSPLSLECTVEGTSNPNLYWYRQAAGRGLQLLFYSVGIGQISSEVPQNLSASRPQDRQFILSSKKLLLSDSGFYLCAWTSGAGNTIYFGEGSWLTVV.